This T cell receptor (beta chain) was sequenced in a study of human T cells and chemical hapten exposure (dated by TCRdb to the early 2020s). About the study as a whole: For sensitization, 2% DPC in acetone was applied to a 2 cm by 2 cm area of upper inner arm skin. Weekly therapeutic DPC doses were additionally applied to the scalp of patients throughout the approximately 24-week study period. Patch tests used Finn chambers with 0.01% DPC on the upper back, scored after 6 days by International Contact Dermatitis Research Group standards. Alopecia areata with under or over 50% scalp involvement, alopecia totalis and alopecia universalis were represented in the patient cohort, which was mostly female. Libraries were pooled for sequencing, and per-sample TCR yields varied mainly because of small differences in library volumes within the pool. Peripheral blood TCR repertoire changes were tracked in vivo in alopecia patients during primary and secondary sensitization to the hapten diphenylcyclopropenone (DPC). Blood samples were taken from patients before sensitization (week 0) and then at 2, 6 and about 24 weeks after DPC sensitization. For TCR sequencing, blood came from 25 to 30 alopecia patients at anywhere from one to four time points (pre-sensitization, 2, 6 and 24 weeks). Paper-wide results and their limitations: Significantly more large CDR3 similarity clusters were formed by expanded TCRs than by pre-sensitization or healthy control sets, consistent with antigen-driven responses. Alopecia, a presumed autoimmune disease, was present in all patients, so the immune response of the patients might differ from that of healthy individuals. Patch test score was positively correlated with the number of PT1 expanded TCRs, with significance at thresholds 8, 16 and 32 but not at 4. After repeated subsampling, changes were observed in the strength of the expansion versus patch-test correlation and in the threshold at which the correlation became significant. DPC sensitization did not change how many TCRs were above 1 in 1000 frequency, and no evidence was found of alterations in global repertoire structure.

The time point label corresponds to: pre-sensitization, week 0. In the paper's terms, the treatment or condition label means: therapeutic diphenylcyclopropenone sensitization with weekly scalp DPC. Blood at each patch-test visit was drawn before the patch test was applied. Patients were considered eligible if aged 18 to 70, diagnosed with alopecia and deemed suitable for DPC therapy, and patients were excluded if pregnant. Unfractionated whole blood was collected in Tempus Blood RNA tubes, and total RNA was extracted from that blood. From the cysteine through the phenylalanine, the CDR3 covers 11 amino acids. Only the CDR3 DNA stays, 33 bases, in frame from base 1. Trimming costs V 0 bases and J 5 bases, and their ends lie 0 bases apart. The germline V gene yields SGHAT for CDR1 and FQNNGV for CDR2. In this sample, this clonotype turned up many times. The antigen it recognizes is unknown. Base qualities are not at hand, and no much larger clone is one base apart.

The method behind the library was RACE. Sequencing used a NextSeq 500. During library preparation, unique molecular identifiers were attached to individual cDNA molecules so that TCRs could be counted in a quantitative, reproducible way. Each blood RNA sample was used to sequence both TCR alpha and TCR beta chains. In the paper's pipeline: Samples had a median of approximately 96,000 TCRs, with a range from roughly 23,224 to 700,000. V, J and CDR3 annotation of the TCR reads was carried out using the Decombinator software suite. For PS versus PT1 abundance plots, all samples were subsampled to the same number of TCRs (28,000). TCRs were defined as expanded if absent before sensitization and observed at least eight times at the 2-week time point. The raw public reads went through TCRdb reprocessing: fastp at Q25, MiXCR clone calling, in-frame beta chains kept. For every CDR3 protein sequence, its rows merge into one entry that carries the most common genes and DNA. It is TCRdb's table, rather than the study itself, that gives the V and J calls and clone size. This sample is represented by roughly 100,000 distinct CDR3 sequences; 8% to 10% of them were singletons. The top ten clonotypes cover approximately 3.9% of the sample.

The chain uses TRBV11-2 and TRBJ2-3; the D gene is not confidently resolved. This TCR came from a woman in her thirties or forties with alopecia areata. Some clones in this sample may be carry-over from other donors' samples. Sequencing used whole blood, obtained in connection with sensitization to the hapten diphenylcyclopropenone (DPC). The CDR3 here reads CASSLEDTQYF. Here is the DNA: TGTGCCAGCAGCTTAGAAGATACGCAGTATTTT.